These 14 T cell receptor beta chains share one sample of origin, sequenced in a study of cytomegalovirus exposure and HLA in healthy donors. 60 Vbeta and 13 Jbeta primers were used in PCR. Assay used: immunoSEQ multiplex PCR; TCRdb lists only in-frame clones, some missing. The sample has about 120,000 clones, roughly 70% seen once. The sample was PBMCs. These receptors were obtained from a woman aged 18-29 years in good health and CMV-seronegative.

V gene TRBV28 combines with J gene TRBJ1-2; 9 nucleotides align to TRBD1. The J segment lost 5 bases and the V segment lost 4 bases, leaving 5 bases of the junction unmatched. This CDR3 contains 14 residues. CDR1 and CDR2 (germline): MDHEN, SYDVKM. CDR3 DNA sequence: TGTGCCAGCAGTTCGACCGGGACAGGGTATGGCTACACCTTC. It is translated as CASSSTGTGYGYTF.

J is TRBJ1-2 and V is TRBV5-1; 7 bases are a match to TRBD1. The germline V gene encodes CDR1 SGHRS and CDR2 YFSETQ. This CDR3 spans 14 amino acids. V lost 3 bases and J lost 8; bases outside the gene matches: 10. This CDR3 reads CASSSSGTASGYTF. The CDR3 nucleotides read TGCGCCAGCAGCTCCTCCGGGACAGCGTCCGGCTACACCTTC.

V and J are TRBV19 and TRBJ2-7; TRBD1 agrees at 8 bases. This CDR3 has 14 amino acids. Germline trimming cut 4 bases from V and 3 bases from J; bases unmatched to any gene: 5. CDR1 and CDR2 (germline): LNHDA, SQIVND (reference sequence). CDR3 loop: CASSTRTGRYEQYF. As DNA, the CDR3 is TGTGCCAGTAGTACCCGGACAGGGCGCTACGAGCAGTACTTC. The variable domain in full, with the rest retrieved from reference TRBV19 and TRBJ2-7, is DGGITQSPKYLFRKEGQNVTLSCEQNLNHDAMYWYRQDPGQGLRLIYYSQIVNDFQKGDIAEGYSVSREKKESFPLTVTSAQKNPTAFYLCASSTRTGRYEQYFGPGTRLTVT.

This chain joins TRBV30 and TRBJ2-1, with 7 positions matching TRBD2. Trimming removed 0 bases from V and 6 bases from J; junction bases left unmatched: 14. The germline V gene encodes CDR1 GTSNPN and CDR2 SVGIG (reference sequence). This CDR3 has 17 amino acids. As DNA, the CDR3 is TGTGCCTGGAGTGTACCGGATTTTGGCGGGGGTACCAATGAGCAGTTCTTC. Protein: CAWSVPDFGGGTNEQFF.

This chain joins TRBV4-1 and TRBJ1-4; 9 bases line up with TRBD1. This CDR3 has 15 amino acids. Trimming removed 3 bases from V and 7 bases from J; junction bases left unmatched: 6. Germline CDR1 is MGHRA and CDR2 is YSYEKL. CDR3 in amino acids: CASSHTDRGREKLFF. The DNA for the CDR3 is TGCGCCAGCAGCCATACGGACAGGGGACGTGAAAAACTGTTTTTT.

This clone showed up just a few times. The gene calls are TRBV30 and TRBJ2-6; no clear D gene. V dropped 2 bases and J dropped 0 bases, with 11 bases sitting between them. The CDR3 covers 16 residues. The germline V gene has CDR1 GTSNPN and CDR2 SVGIG (reference sequence). In DNA form, the CDR3 reads TGTGCCTGGAGTCTCAGTTCCCCCTCTGGGGCCAACGTCCTGACTTTC. Amino acid sequence: CAWSLSSPSGANVLTF.

This clone was counted once. The genes are TRBV7-8 and TRBJ1-1; 7 bases fit TRBD1. V shed 6 bases, J shed 1 base, and the junction held 11 bases outside the gene matches. Germline lookup yields CDR1 SGHVS and CDR2 FQNEAQ. CDR3 size: 16 residues. CDR3 nucleotides: TGTGCCAGCAGTCCCAGACTGGACAGGACGAACACTGAAGCTTTCTTT. Translated: CASSPRLDRTNTEAFF.

There are a few counts of this clone. The chain uses TRBV19 and TRBJ1-1, with 7 bases fitting TRBD1. V trimming: 1 base; J trimming: 0 bases; junction bases outside the gene matches: 2. The CDR3 totals 15 residues. Germline CDR1 is LNHDA and CDR2 is SQIVND (reference sequence). The CDR3 protein is CASSIGGQLNTEAFF. In nucleotides, the CDR3 is TGTGCCAGTAGTATAGGGGGACAGTTGAACACTGAAGCTTTCTTT.

The chain links TRBV15 to TRBJ1-2; 8 positions match TRBD1. The junction had 14 bases not matched to a gene; V was cut back by 4 bases and J by 7 bases. The CDR3 consists of 16 residues. Looked up from germline, CDR1 is LNHNV and CDR2 is YYDKDF (reference sequence). The CDR3 protein is CATSNPGDRSPGGYTF. The CDR3 region has the DNA TGTGCCACCAGCAATCCCGGGGACAGGTCCCCCGGTGGCTACACCTTC.

In nucleotides, the CDR3 is TGTGCCAGCAGCTTAAGGGGGGGAGTCATAGATACGCAGTATTTT. Its protein is CASSLRGGVIDTQYF. The chain combines TRBV7-2 with TRBJ2-3; D may be TRBD2 (7 bases). Trimming cost V 2 bases and J 5 bases, with 14 bases left between them. Germline V gene lookup returns CDR1 SGHTA and CDR2 FQGNSA. The CDR3 spans 15 residues.

The chain links TRBV5-1 to TRBJ1-1; TRBD1 agrees at 7 bases. Germline V gene lookup returns CDR1 SGHRS and CDR2 YFSETQ. The V gene end was trimmed by 2 bases and the J gene end by 1 base; junction bases not matched to a gene: 2. CDR3 length equals 14 residues. The CDR3 bases are TGCGCCAGCAGCTTCGGACAGGCGAACACTGAAGCTTTCTTT. As protein: CASSFGQANTEAFF.

This clone was seen once. This chain connects TRBV30 to TRBJ1-6, with a possible D match to TRBD1 (5 bases). V was clipped by 3 bases and J by 8 bases, with 14 bases between them. This CDR3 is built from 14 residues. Germline assignment: CDR1 GTSNPN and CDR2 SVGIG (reference sequence). CDR3 sequence reads: CAWSSARVDSPLHF. The DNA for the CDR3 is TGTGCCTGGAGCTCCGCCAGGGTGGATTCACCCCTCCACTTT.

This chain uses TRBV4-1 with TRBJ1-5; unclear D gene. There are 14 residues in the CDR3. Germline V gene sequence: CDR1 MGHRA, CDR2 YSYEKL. Trimming stripped 0 bases from V and 5 bases from J, with 8 bases between. DNA for the CDR3: TGCGCCAGCAGCCAAGATTTGACTTATCAGCCCCAGCATTTT. Translated, it gives CASSQDLTYQPQHF.

V usage is TRBV13 and J usage is TRBJ1-1; a weak D match, TRBD1 (6 bases). Germline CDR1 and CDR2: PRHDT and FYEKMQ (reference sequence). The CDR3 loop spans 13 amino acids. V was pared by 5 bases and J by 2 bases, with 9 bases between. The CDR3 region is CASSLGHNTEAFF. CDR3 sequence (DNA): TGTGCCAGCAGCCTGGGACACAACACTGAAGCTTTCTTT.